This TCR beta chain was documented in a study of cytomegalovirus exposure and HLA in healthy donors. The PCR was carried out with 60 Vbeta primers and 13 Jbeta primers. Under the authors' procedure: It was a later analysis that counted about 80 million unique TCR beta chains, of which approximately 11 million were shared. The protocol was immunoSEQ multiplex PCR, while the TCRdb copy is restricted to in-frame clones and leaves out a portion. V and J calls and clone size are as listed in that table; D and trimming were resolved from the DNA. Of over 75,000 clones listed, approximately 9% are singletons. CDR3 length equals 13 residues. V lost 3 bases and J 5 bases, leaving 11 bases between the germline ends. Germline-derived CDR1 and CDR2 are SGHTA and FQGNSA. Points on this clone: Its antigen remains unknown.

Study-wide results and limits: V- and J-gene trimming of TCR beta was linked (in a later analysis) to a missense DCLRE1C variant. Researchers left out some V segments, among them TRBV6-2 and TRBV6-3, as indistinguishable.

The chain links TRBV7-2 to TRBJ2-7; the D gene is possibly TRBD2 (7 bases). Sequenced input: PBMCs. This sequence was found in a man in his fifties or sixties in good health and CMV-seropositive. CDR3 sequence (DNA): TGTGCCAGCAGCTTGGGGGGGGACAACGAGCAGTACTTC. It translates to CASSLGGDNEQYF. Full variable domain (rest looked up from reference TRBV7-2 and TRBJ2-7): GAGVSQSPSNKVTEKGKDVELRCDPISGHTALYWYRQSLGQGLEFLIYFQGNSAPDKSGLPSDRFSAERTGGSVSTLTIQRTQQEDSAVYLCASSLGGDNEQYFGPGTRLTVT.